A selection of T cell receptor beta chains follows, all from one sample in a study of radiation and T cells in renal cell carcinoma. Sequencing used immunoSEQ multiplex PCR; TCRdb keeps in-frame clones, though not all of them. Counted here are around 99,000 clones, roughly 82% occurring once; the ten biggest clones make up under 8.5%. The sequences come from blood, collected from a patient whose treatment included radiotherapy and nephrectomy. These receptors all come from a man aged 55 to 69 with renal cell carcinoma. Both conserved end residues are part of each CDR3. D genes are given only for firm matches. The size field is filled for only some rows; it gives once, few, many or a size class.

cdr3_nt cdr3_aa d_call v_call clone_size cdr3_length j_call
TGTGCCAGCAGTGAGGTCAGGAAGGGCATACAGGCGGACTACGAGCAGTACTTC CASSEVRKGIQADYEQYF - TRBV2 - 18 TRBJ2-7
TGTGCCAGCAGCTTAGCTGGGACTAGCATCTCTAGCACAGATACGCAGTATTTT CASSLAGTSISSTDTQYF TRBD2 TRBV7-9 - 18 TRBJ2-3
TGTGCCAGCAGCTCGGTAACAGGGGGCCTGGTCTATGGCTACACCTTC CASSSVTGGLVYGYTF TRBD1 TRBV11-2 - 16 TRBJ1-2
TGTGCCAGCAGATATAGCGGGAGCAATGAGCAGTTCTTC CASRYSGSNEQFF TRBD2 TRBV27 - 13 TRBJ2-1
TGTGCCAGCTCACGCCATCCCGGGACTTCGACTTTGGGGGAGCAGTACTTC CASSRHPGTSTLGEQYF - TRBV18 - 17 TRBJ2-7
TGTGCCAGCAGTGAATTTTCGAGGACAGGGGTCTACGAGCAGTACTTC CASSEFSRTGVYEQYF TRBD1 TRBV6-1 - 16 TRBJ2-7
TGTGCCAGCAGCTTATACAGGGGGGAGAACACCGGGGAGCTGTTTTTT CASSLYRGENTGELFF TRBD1 TRBV11-2 few 16 TRBJ2-2
TGTGCCAGCAGGGAATTCTCTGGGGCCAACGTCCTGACTTTC CASREFSGANVLTF - TRBV27 - 14 TRBJ2-6
TGTGCCAGCAGACCTAGGTCATCTGAGCAGTTCTTC CASRPRSSEQFF - TRBV6-5 - 12 TRBJ2-1
TGTGCCAGCAGCGTATGGTACAGATACACAGATACGCAGTATTTT CASSVWYRYTDTQYF - TRBV9 - 15 TRBJ2-3
TGTGCCAGCAGCCAAGAAGGTGTTAGTCGTACCTCCTCTGGGGCCAACGTCCTGACTTTC CASSQEGVSRTSSGANVLTF - TRBV4-2 once 20 TRBJ2-6
TGTGCCAGCTCACCAAGGAAGGCAACTAATGAAAAACTGTTTTTT CASSPRKATNEKLFF - TRBV18 once 15 TRBJ1-4
TGTGCCAGCAGTGTGGTTCCAGGGGAAGGCCTCGAGCAGTACTTC CASSVVPGEGLEQYF - TRBV2 - 15 TRBJ2-7
TGTGCCAGCAGCCGGCTACGAACCGGGGAGCTGTTTTTT CASSRLRTGELFF - TRBV11-3 - 13 TRBJ2-2
TGTGCCAGCAGGTGGGAGGGGGCCTCTAACTATGGCTACACCTTC CASRWEGASNYGYTF TRBD1 TRBV28 - 15 TRBJ1-2
TGCGCCAGCAGTCGTTGGTCGAACACCGGGGAGCTGTTTTTT CASSRWSNTGELFF - TRBV23-1 - 14 TRBJ2-2
TGTGCCAGCAGTGAAAGGGCCCTCCAAGAGACCCAGTACTTC CASSERALQETQYF - TRBV2 - 14 TRBJ2-5
TGCAGTGCTAGAACGGTAGAGACCCAGTACTTC CSARTVETQYF - TRBV20-1 once 11 TRBJ2-5
TGTGCCAGCAGCTTGGATGGGGGAGCCTACGAGCAGTACTTC CASSLDGGAYEQYF - TRBV5-4 once 14 TRBJ2-7
TGTGCCAGCACCTACGTGGTAGGGGAAAAGGGGGATACGCAGTATTTT CASTYVVGEKGDTQYF - TRBV6-6 once 16 TRBJ2-3
TGTGCCATCAGTGAGAGCCTGGGGGGGTCCACAGATACGCAGTATTTT CAISESLGGSTDTQYF TRBD2 TRBV10-3 - 16 TRBJ2-3
TGTGCCAGCAGTCCTCAGGGACTCGGAAACACCATATATTTT CASSPQGLGNTIYF - TRBV28 once 14 TRBJ1-3
TGTGCCAGCAGCAAGCGGGGAAACTACGAGCAGTACTTC CASSKRGNYEQYF TRBD2 TRBV6-5 - 13 TRBJ2-7